This entry lists 3 T cell receptor beta chains sequenced from one sample in a study of spatial heterogeneity in lung cancer. The sample's time point: sample taken at primary tumor resection. TCRdb analysed the 5' RACE reads with MiXCR anew, one entry per CDR3 protein. The sample has about 140 distinct CDR3 sequences; 15% to 20% are singletons. Sequencing was performed on normal lung tissue next to the tumor, taken at surgery. The receptors were sampled from a male donor with early-stage non-small cell lung cancer.

This clonotype qualifies as hyperexpanded. Little can be read into the size of this beta chain, an off-target read in a library designed for alpha chains. This chain joins TRBV6-2 or TRBV6-3 and TRBJ2-7; no firm D call. The V end lost 2 bases, the J end lost 3 bases, and 8 bases lay between the germline ends. This CDR3 has 13 amino acids. Germline CDR1 MNHEY, CDR2 SVGEGT. Here the CDR3 DNA reads TGTGCCAGCAGTTACGTGGTGAGCTACGAGCAGTACTTC. Its translation is CASSYVVSYEQYF.

About this clonotype itself: The library was prepared for alpha chains; this beta chain is a stray read, so its frequency means little. The rearrangement joins TRBV12-3 or TRBV12-4 to TRBJ1-5; a weak D match, TRBD1 (6 bases). V was trimmed by 5 bases and J by 7 bases, leaving 18 bases between them. The CDR3 consists of 15 residues. Here the CDR3 DNA reads TGTGCCAGCAGTCGCAATCTCCCAGGGGACCAGCCCCAGCATTTT. Its translation: CASSRNLPGDQPQHF.

Comments on this clonotype: Since the library was made to target alpha chains, this beta chain is a stray read and its abundance is not meaningful. The rearrangement joins TRBV15 to TRBJ2-5, with a weak D call TRBD2 (6 bases). Trimming cost V 6 bases and J 4 bases, with 12 bases left between them. The CDR3 spans 13 residues. Per the germline V gene, CDR1 is LNHNV and CDR2 is YYDKDF (reference sequence). The CDR3: CATSDVGGETQYF. DNA for the CDR3: TGTGCCACCAGTGATGTCGGGGGAGAGACCCAGTACTTC. The full variable domain, in which reference TRBV15 and TRBJ2-5 provide the parts outside the CDR3, is DAMVIQNPRYQVTQFGKPVTLSCSQTLNHNVMYWYQQKSSQAPKLLFHYYDKDFNNEADTPDNFQSRRPNTSFCFLDIRSPGLGDTAMYLCATSDVGGETQYFGPGTRLLVL.